These 2 T cell receptor beta chains were sequenced from one sample in a study of tumor and adjacent non-tumor tissue in lung cancer. TCRbeta libraries were built with three rounds of nested PCR, modified from ARM-PCR. TCRdb fed the multiplex PCR reads into MiXCR, producing one record per CDR3 protein. The data hold some 99,000 distinct CDR3 sequences, with about 75% observed a single time. No cell sorting was done before RNA was extracted from the tissue. The sequenced material came from lung tumor tissue. The origin of the receptors is a woman aged 55-70 years with non-small cell lung cancer.

About this clonotype itself: This may be a read error, as it is one base from a much larger clone. The J gene is TRBJ1-6, the V gene TRBV4-1, with 7 bases fitting TRBD1. Per the germline V gene, CDR1 is MGHRA and CDR2 is YSYEKL. The CDR3 is made up of 15 amino acids. The CDR3 loop is CANSLRQGDNSPLHF. CDR3 DNA: TGCGCCAACAGCCTTCGACAGGGCGATAATTCACCCCTCCACTTT.

The genes are TRBV28 and TRBJ1-1; D is unclear. Germline V gene lookup returns CDR1 MDHEN and CDR2 SYDVKM. CDR3 length: 12 amino acids. CDR3: CVSTLSPSEAFF. In DNA form, the CDR3 reads TGTGTCAGTACTCTTTCCCCGTCTGAAGCTTTCTTT.